Shown below are 30 T cell receptor beta chains from a single sample sequenced in a study of cytomegalovirus exposure and HLA in healthy donors. Primers included in the PCR were 60 Vbeta and 13 Jbeta primers. Assay used: immunoSEQ multiplex PCR; TCRdb lists only in-frame clones, some missing. The sample carries 50,000 to 70,000 clones, around 73% recorded once. The source material was PBMCs. The receptors derive from a girl under 18 in good health and CMV-seropositive.

The rearrangement joins TRBV5-8 to TRBJ1-4, with D tentatively TRBD1 (5 bases). This CDR3 is built from 13 residues. Germline V CDR1 and CDR2: SGHTS, YDEGEE. V lost 5 bases and J 3 bases, leaving 8 bases between the germline ends. The CDR3 DNA is TGTGCCAGCAGGGACAAATCTAATGAAAAACTGTTTTTT. This sequence encodes CASRDKSNEKLFF.

The chain employs TRBV19 and TRBJ2-7, with D unclear. This CDR3 has 13 amino acids. V was shortened by 5 bases and J by 0 bases, with 8 bases between the two germline ends. The germline V gene has CDR1 LNHDA and CDR2 SQIVND (reference sequence). Here the CDR3 reads CASSSQASYEQYF. CDR3 in DNA: TGTGCCAGTAGTTCCCAGGCCTCCTACGAGCAGTACTTC.

The rearrangement joins TRBV28 to TRBJ2-1, with 9 bases that match TRBD1. The germline CDR1 and CDR2 sequences are MDHEN and SYDVKM. The CDR3 totals 15 residues. The V and J ends lost 3 bases and 5 bases, in that order; junction bases with no gene match: 5. CDR3 nucleotide sequence: TGTGCCAGCAGTTTCGGGGGACAGGGAAACAATGAGCAGTTCTTC. It specifies CASSFGGQGNNEQFF.

The chain carries TRBV30 and TRBJ1-1; TRBD1 aligns across 7 bases. The germline gives CDR1 GTSNPN, CDR2 SVGIG (reference sequence). CDR3 length: 13 residues. Trimming removed 4 bases from V and 7 bases from J; junction bases left unmatched: 9. CDR3: CAWTRQGIGEAFF. CDR3 coding DNA: TGTGCCTGGACTAGACAGGGAATAGGTGAAGCTTTCTTT.

The chain is built from TRBV25-1 and TRBJ2-1; TRBD1 is a possible D gene (6 bases). The CDR3 runs 12 residues. The V gene's germline CDR1 is MGHDK and CDR2 SYGVNS. V lost 8 bases and J 7 bases, leaving 12 bases between the germline ends. The CDR3 sequence is CASFTGTNEQFF. The DNA for the CDR3 is TGTGCCAGCTTTACCGGGACAAATGAGCAGTTCTTC. Filled out from reference TRBV25-1 and TRBJ2-1, the complete variable domain reads EADIYQTPRYLVIGTGKKITLECSQTMGHDKMYWYQQDPGMELHLIHYSYGVNSTEKGDLSSESTVSRIRTEHFPLTLESARPSHTSQYLCASFTGTNEQFFGPGTRLTVL.

This clone was seen only a few times. The chain recombines TRBV6-6 with TRBJ1-4; perhaps TRBD1 as D (6 bases). The CDR3 extends over 12 amino acids. CDR1 and CDR2 (germline): MNHNY, SVGAGI (reference sequence). The V gene lost 8 bases and the J gene lost 4 bases, with 8 bases spanning the gap. CDR3 nucleotides: TGTGCCAGCCTACAGGGTAATGAAAAACTGTTTTTT. Translation gives CASLQGNEKLFF.

CDR3 coding DNA: TGTGCCAGCAAAGGTGTCTTTGGGACAGGGGCGGGTGGCTACACCTTC. Its protein is CASKGVFGTGAGGYTF. The chain couples TRBV4-2 to TRBJ1-2; 10 nucleotides line up with TRBD1. From germline, CDR1 is LGHNA and CDR2 YNFKEQ. The CDR3 covers 16 residues. The V gene end was trimmed by 7 bases and the J gene end by 7 bases; junction bases not matched to a gene: 15.

V usage is TRBV4-2 and J usage is TRBJ2-7; no firm D call. With 0 bases removed from V and 3 bases from J, the gap between germline ends came to 6 bases. CDR3 size: 13 residues. Germline assignment: CDR1 LGHNA and CDR2 YNFKEQ. The CDR3 loop is CASSQDLSYEQYF. Here the CDR3 DNA reads TGTGCCAGCAGCCAAGATCTTAGCTACGAGCAGTACTTC.

The chain has TRBV13 and TRBJ1-5; no clear D. Germline CDR1 PRHDT, CDR2 FYEKMQ (reference sequence). This CDR3 region has 17 residues. Trimming took 2 bases from V and 2 from J, leaving 16 bases between them. CDR3 nucleotide sequence: TGTGCCAGCAGCTTAAATAGCCGGTTTGAGCGCAATCAGCCCCAGCATTTT. Translated: CASSLNSRFERNQPQHF.

J is TRBJ1-1 and V is TRBV5-1; D possibly corresponds to TRBD1 (5 bases). Germline V gives CDR1 SGHRS, CDR2 YFSETQ. V was pared by 1 base and J by 5 bases, with 6 bases between. The length of the CDR3 is 12 residues. The CDR3 sequence is CASSLQGTEAFF. In nucleotides, the CDR3 is TGCGCCAGCAGCTTGCAGGGTACTGAAGCTTTCTTT.

The chain uses TRBV5-4 and TRBJ1-4; D may be TRBD1 (6 bases). Germline loops: CDR1 SGHNT, CDR2 YYREEE (reference sequence). Trimming pared 3 bases from V and 4 bases from J, leaving 10 bases between. There are 14 residues in the CDR3. DNA for the CDR3: TGTGCCAGCAGCTCTCCAGGGGATAATGAAAAACTGTTTTTT. It encodes CASSSPGDNEKLFF.

The chain couples TRBV7-6 to TRBJ2-1, with 7 positions matching TRBD1. V lost 0 bases to trimming and J lost 3 bases; unmatched junction nucleotides: 2. The CDR3 loop spans 15 amino acids. CDR1 and CDR2 from the germline V gene are SGHVS and FNYEAQ. CDR3: CASSLAPGGYNEQFF. The CDR3 region has the DNA TGTGCCAGCAGCTTAGCGCCAGGGGGCTACAATGAGCAGTTCTTC.

The rearrangement uses TRBV5-1 and TRBJ1-1; D gene unclear. CDR1 SGHRS and CDR2 YFSETQ come from the germline V gene. Deletions cut 4 bases from V and 4 bases from J, with 14 bases between. The CDR3 is made up of 14 amino acids. CDR3 coding DNA: TGCGCCAGCAGCCTTCTGGGAGGGCCCACTGAAGCTTTCTTT. As protein: CASSLLGGPTEAFF.

This clone occurred once. The chain combines TRBV15 with TRBJ1-2; D is unclear. Trimming took 5 bases from V and 3 from J, leaving 10 bases between them. Germline CDR1 and CDR2: LNHNV and YYDKDF (reference sequence). This CDR3 is 13 amino acids long. CDR3 DNA: TGTGCCACCAGCGGATCACGGGACTATGGCTACACCTTC. Translated: CATSGSRDYGYTF.

This chain uses TRBV7-8 with TRBJ1-2, with D maybe TRBD1 (6 bases). CDR3 length: 16 residues. Germline CDR1 and CDR2: SGHVS and FQNEAQ. V shed 8 bases and J shed 5 bases, with 24 bases lying between them. The CDR3 DNA sequence: TGTGCCAGCGCGGGGGCCCCCTGGAAAGAAAAATATGGCTACACCTTC. Encoded protein: CASAGAPWKEKYGYTF. The full variable domain, in which reference TRBV7-8 and TRBJ1-2 provide the parts outside the CDR3, is GAGVSQSPRYKVAKRGQDVALRCDPISGHVSLFWYQQALGQGPEFLTYFQNEAQLDKSGLPSDRFFAERPEGSVSTLKIQRTQQEDSAVYLCASAGAPWKEKYGYTFGSGTRLTVV.

This rearrangement joins TRBV19 to TRBJ2-7, with a possible D match to TRBD2 (6 bases). In germline, CDR1 is LNHDA, CDR2 SQIVND (reference sequence). Trimming shortened V by 4 bases and J by 4 bases, and 8 bases separated the two germline ends. This CDR3 spans 12 amino acids. The DNA of the CDR3 is TGTGCCAGTAGTAGTAGCGGATACGAGCAGTACTTC. Translating gives CASSSSGYEQYF.

By share of the sample, this clone is medium-sized. This rearrangement joins TRBV29-1 to TRBJ2-1; the D gene is possibly TRBD1 (5 bases). The CDR3 loop spans 10 amino acids. The ends were cut back, 6 bases at V and 9 bases at J, with 9 bases in the middle. Looked up from germline, CDR1 is SQVTM and CDR2 is ANQGSEA. The CDR3 loop is CSVARGEQFF. CDR3 DNA sequence: TGCAGCGTCGCTAGGGGTGAGCAGTTCTTC.

This chain joins TRBV5-4 and TRBJ2-7; weak D call: TRBD2 (5 bases). The germline V and J ends were trimmed by 1 base and 0 bases, with 8 bases remaining between them. From germline, CDR1 is SGHNT and CDR2 YYREEE (reference sequence). The CDR3 covers 14 residues. The CDR3 DNA reads TGTGCCAGCAGCTTGTACGGGGACTCCTACGAGCAGTACTTC. Residues: CASSLYGDSYEQYF.

This chain joins TRBV7-9 and TRBJ1-1; 11 positions match TRBD1. After removal of 4 bases from V and 7 bases from J, the junction contained 5 bases not matched to a gene. In germline, CDR1 is SEHNR, CDR2 FQNEAQ (reference sequence). This CDR3 is 14 amino acids long. The CDR3 sequence is CASSSDRGRVEAFF. The CDR3 bases are TGTGCCAGCAGCTCGGACAGGGGGCGGGTTGAAGCTTTCTTT.

This chain joins TRBV9 and TRBJ2-7, with 15 bases aligning to TRBD2. This CDR3 is 14 amino acids long. The V gene end was trimmed by 3 bases and the J gene end by 7 bases; junction bases not matched to a gene: 2. The V gene's germline CDR1 is SGDLS and CDR2 YYNGEE. The CDR3 reads CASSAGTSGGEQYF. In nucleotides, the CDR3 is TGTGCCAGCAGCGCCGGGACTAGCGGGGGGGAGCAGTACTTC.

This clone was seen a handful of times. The V gene is TRBV28, the J gene TRBJ1-2; unclear D gene. The CDR3 extends over 13 amino acids. V was trimmed by 1 base and J by 7 bases, leaving 10 bases between them. Germline V lookup: CDR1 MDHEN, CDR2 SYDVKM. The chain's CDR3 is CASSLLLRSGYTF. The CDR3 DNA follows: TGTGCCAGCAGTTTATTGCTGAGGAGTGGCTACACCTTC.

The chain is built from TRBV25-1 and TRBJ2-3, with D perhaps matching TRBD1 (6 bases). Germline-derived CDR1 and CDR2 are MGHDK and SYGVNS. V gave up 1 base and J gave up 5 bases, with 16 bases separating them. The CDR3 extends over 16 amino acids. The CDR3 sequence is CASSESGHSPIDTQYF. The DNA of the CDR3 is TGTGCCAGCAGTGAATCGGGACACTCCCCAATAGATACGCAGTATTTT.

The genes are TRBV29-1 and TRBJ2-5; a weak D match, TRBD1 (5 bases). CDR1 and CDR2 from the germline V gene are SQVTM and ANQGSEA. The CDR3 is 11 residues long. V lost 8 bases and J 7 bases, leaving 14 bases between the germline ends. This CDR3 reads CSPRTQATQYF. CDR3 DNA: TGCAGCCCCCGGACACAGGCGACCCAGTACTTC.

V and J are TRBV4-1 and TRBJ1-2; 7 nucleotides agree with TRBD1. The germline CDR1 and CDR2 sequences are MGHRA and YSYEKL. Germline trimming cut 4 bases from V and 4 bases from J; bases unmatched to any gene: 12. CDR3 size: 16 residues. CDR3 sequence: CASSLGAMTGRYGYTF. Here the CDR3 DNA reads TGCGCCAGCAGCCTTGGGGCGATGACAGGGCGCTATGGCTACACCTTC.

This clone was detected a few times. The chain has TRBV2 and TRBJ2-3; D not certain. The CDR3 runs to 14 residues. Germline V gene lookup returns CDR1 SNHLY and CDR2 FYNNEI. Trimming removed 7 bases from V and 6 bases from J, with 17 bases in between. The CDR3: CASNPGTPRDTQYF. The CDR3 DNA is TGTGCCAGCAATCCAGGAACCCCCAGGGATACGCAGTATTTT.

The rearrangement uses TRBV6-5 and TRBJ1-2; 7 nucleotides agree with TRBD1. The CDR3 loop spans 15 amino acids. Germline CDR1 MNHEY, CDR2 SVGAGI. The V and J ends lost 1 base and 8 bases, in that order; junction bases with no gene match: 10. This chain's CDR3 is CASSYFSTGERGYTF. DNA of the CDR3: TGTGCCAGCAGTTACTTCAGCACAGGGGAGAGAGGCTACACCTTC.

The chain couples TRBV6-5 to TRBJ1-1, with D perhaps TRBD1 (5 bases). V lost 0 bases and J lost 1, with 9 bases in between. The CDR3 is made up of 15 amino acids. Germline CDR1 MNHEY, CDR2 SVGAGI. The CDR3 DNA reads TGTGCCAGCAGTTACTCATTGGGGCCGAACACTGAAGCTTTCTTT. It is translated as CASSYSLGPNTEAFF.

The rearrangement uses TRBV28 and TRBJ1-6, with D possibly matching TRBD1 (6 bases). The CDR3 extends over 19 amino acids. V was trimmed by 8 bases and J by 1 base, leaving 24 bases between them. Per the germline V gene, CDR1 is MDHEN and CDR2 is SYDVKM. CDR3 nucleotide sequence: TGTGCCAGCTACCCCCTTTGGACCAGGGGCGATTCCTATAATTCACCCCTCCACTTT. It codes for CASYPLWTRGDSYNSPLHF.

This clone was seen more than once but under ten times. CDR3 DNA: TGCAGCGTTGCCCTTACCTACGAGCAGTACTTC. Its protein is CSVALTYEQYF. The V call is TRBV29-1, the J call TRBJ2-7; no clear D. V was pared by 4 bases and J by 2 bases, with 6 bases between. The V gene's germline CDR1 is SQVTM and CDR2 ANQGSEA. The CDR3 consists of 11 residues.

The chain employs TRBV7-9 and TRBJ1-1; no clear D. This CDR3 is built from 13 residues. Trimming stripped 1 base from V and 5 bases from J, with 8 bases between. CDR1 and CDR2 (germline): SEHNR, FQNEAQ (reference sequence). CDR3 region: CASSLEGGTEAFF. CDR3 nucleotides: TGTGCCAGCAGCTTAGAGGGAGGAACTGAAGCTTTCTTT.